The clone carrying this T cell receptor (delta chain) was found a few times. No antigen is known for it. RNA was extracted from the cells and then reverse transcribed. Multiplex PCR used pooled V-gene forward primers and a constant-region reverse primer to amplify CDR3s. TCRdb redid the clone calls on the multiplex PCR reads with CATT. The table records just under 55,000 delta-chain clones, approximately 16% of them present only once. These data are taken from a study of Vδ1+ human thymocytes. Thymocytes were sorted as CD3+ TCRVdelta1+ TCRVdelta2- after alphabeta T cell depletion. Trimming pared 2 bases from V and 2 bases from J, leaving 12 bases between. Germline V gives CDR1 TSWWSYY, CDR2 QGS. The CDR3 has 15 residues. General study points: In the thymus, TRG and TRD repertoires looked highly polyclonal with Gaussian CDR3 lengths. Bulk repertoire data may be misinterpreted because of unexpected Vdelta2 sequences. Thymic delta-chain repertoires held 15% to 20% Vdelta2 sequences and few Vdelta3, despite high sort purity.

The clonotype originates from a boy less than two years old who had congenital heart surgery. Input material: Vdelta1+ gamma-delta thymocytes from the thymus. Sample subset: FACS-sorted CD3+ TCRalphabeta- TCRVdelta1+ TCRVdelta2- thymocytes. The chain has TRDV1 and TRDJ1; possibly TRDD2 for D (6 bases). For the CDR3, the DNA is TGTGCTCTTGGGGAAGCTCCTACAAAGACCGATAAACTCATCTTT. It encodes CALGEAPTKTDKLIF.